This TCR beta chain stems from a study of Graves' ophthalmopathy and Graves' hyperthyroidism (dated by TCRdb to about 2018). In the study overall: Peripheral blood was collected before any treatment was given, at the time of initial diagnosis. In roughly 6 hyperthyroidism patients, T-cell repertoires of thyroid tissue and blood were compared. In total, 135 blood samples were TCR-sequenced: fewer than 50 ophthalmopathy, 80 or so hyperthyroidism and some 17 hyperthyroidism-to-ophthalmopathy patients. The 100 or so discovery patients were divided at random into training and test sets in a 7:3 ratio. Once sampling was done, hyperthyroidism patients were given methimazole at a starting dose of 30 mg daily, while ophthalmopathy patients were given high-dose intravenous methylprednisolone. A discovery set of 95 to 100 patients (43 ophthalmopathy, approximately 58 stable hyperthyroidism) was enrolled to explore V-J signatures distinguishing ophthalmopathy from hyperthyroidism. TCR beta repertoire signatures were used to distinguish Graves' ophthalmopathy from Graves' hyperthyroidism and to predict progression to ophthalmopathy. For independent validation, a separate cohort was made up of 18 hyperthyroidism patients plus 17 patients who later progressed from hyperthyroidism to ophthalmopathy.

Ophthalmopathy patients were characterized by moderately to severely active disease, a Clinical Activity Score of at least 3, a NOSPECS grade of at least 4, and a disease duration under 3 months. Patients were excluded if they had other autoimmune diseases, uncontrolled infections, pregnancy or lactation. Clinical symptoms, serum thyroxine, TRAb, thyroid ultrasound and orbital computed tomography were used for diagnosis. Using Ficoll-Paque density gradient centrifugation, PBMCs were isolated from about 9.4 ml of fresh peripheral blood. Total RNA was extracted using Trizol reagent, and RNA quality was checked on an Agilent 2100 Bioanalyzer. Trimming takes 3 bases off V and 5 bases off J; junction bases not matched to a gene: 3. The CDR3 numbers 13 residues from cysteine through phenylalanine. The entry retains the CDR3 DNA only, 39 bases that are in frame from base 1. The germline V gene encodes CDR1 ENHRY and CDR2 SYGVKD.

What the authors observed across the whole study: Most expanded thyroid clonotypes with a frequency above 0.001 also appeared in blood, which suggests that blood repertoires may reflect the immune response in the thyroid. Sample size was not predetermined statistically, and investigators were not blinded to group allocation. In validation, the model predicted ophthalmopathy progression with about 64% sensitivity and about 77% specificity; 12 predicted patients were CT-confirmed with GO in a median of around 6 months. In cross-validation, the 13-signature model distinguished ophthalmopathy from stable hyperthyroidism with less than 90% sensitivity and 81% to 82% specificity, while in the test set the corresponding values were about 79% and 69%.

TCR beta CDR3 regions were amplified from RNA transcripts for repertoire sequencing. The first round of RT-PCR was done with HTBI primers and the Qiagen OneStep RT-PCR kit, and was followed by a second round of multiplex PCR, then size selection and purification. Sequencing of the libraries was carried out on an Illumina HiSeq2000 in paired-end mode with 100 bp reads. In the original analysis: SOAPnuke was used to process the reads, removing any read that contained adapters or uncalled bases, had a mean Phred below 15, or lacked an exact match to the constant primer or identifier. COPE v1.2.5 was used to merge the high-quality paired reads. Unique nucleotide sequences were defined as clonotypes and aligned to IMGT TRB V, D and J references using MiTCR v1.1. The analysis was limited to V-J combinations with a frequency above 0.0001, which together covered 99.2% of the repertoires. A TCR clonal expansion and chaos score per V-J combination was defined as the ratio of F50 clonal expansion to chaos observed in the TCRdist matrix. Features were reduced by Welch's t-statistics and random forest to 10 to 15 V-J combinations, which fed a naive Bayes classifier. The similarity between thyroid and blood repertoires was quantified using the Morisita-Horn index. The public reads were run again by TCRdb, first through fastp at Q25 and then through MiXCR, and only productive beta chains were kept. Merged by CDR3 protein, the rows form single entries marked with the most common genes and DNA. TCRdb, rather than the study authors, made the V and J calls. A total of about 400,000 distinct CDR3 sequences appear in this sample, around 18% of them only once. The ten top clones hold 1.6% of the sample.

This clonotype was observed many times. Its antigen remains unidentified. Base qualities are not at hand, and no much larger clone is one base apart. The TCR comes from a woman aged 18 to 35 with Graves' ophthalmopathy. Donor details come from another sample of the same person, matched by shared clones. Recombination linked TRBV10-3 to TRBJ2-5; TRBD2 lines up with 7 middle nucleotides. The sequenced material came from peripheral blood. For the CDR3, the sequence is CAISDRRGETQYF. The nucleotide sequence reads as follows: TGTGCCATCAGTGATAGGCGGGGGGAGACCCAGTACTTC.